These 12 T cell receptor beta chains were sequenced from one sample in a study of regulatory T cells in long-lasting Graves disease. Construction of the TCR beta libraries employed iRepertoire HTBI primers in conjunction with Arm-PCR of CDR3 regions. In TCRdb, the multiplex PCR reads were re-called with MiXCR into one record per CDR3 protein. Of approximately 400,000 distinct CDR3 sequences listed, about 20% are singletons. Time point reported: persistent/refractory GD, antithyroid drugs over 5 years with positive TRAb. The TCR library was made from RNA extracted from PBMCs. The sequencing used peripheral blood mononuclear cells (PBMCs), collected when the disease was refractory, from a patient treated with antithyroid drugs. These receptors were taken from a female donor with Graves disease.

This clonotype was seen only a few times. This rearrangement joins TRBV5-8 to TRBJ2-5; weak D call: TRBD2 (5 bases). CDR1 SGHTS and CDR2 YDEGEE come from the germline V gene. Trimming shortened V by 3 bases and J by 1 base, and 13 bases separated the two germline ends. The CDR3 length is 15 residues. Written as DNA, the CDR3 is TGTGCCAGCAGCTCCCGGAGACTAAGCCAAGAGACCCAGTACTTC. It specifies CASSSRRLSQETQYF.

This clonotype was recorded many times. V is TRBV2 and J is TRBJ2-7; D is uncertain. CDR1 and CDR2 (germline): SNHLY, FYNNEI. This CDR3 comprises 12 residues. Deletions cut 3 bases from V and 4 bases from J, with 7 bases between. The DNA of the CDR3 is TGTGCCAGCAGTGAGGCAGTTTACGAGCAGTACTTC. Encoded protein: CASSEAVYEQYF.

This clonotype was seen repeatedly, ten times or more. The chain employs TRBV24-1 and TRBJ2-5; unclear D gene. Trimming cost V 4 bases and J 6 bases, with 14 bases left between them. Per the germline V gene, CDR1 is KGHDR and CDR2 is SFDVKD. CDR3 length: 14 residues. The CDR3 DNA sequence: TGTGCCACCAGTGACCTTGACGGCGCAAAGACCCAGTACTTC. Its protein is CATSDLDGAKTQYF.

This clonotype has more than one count but fewer than ten. The genes are TRBV6-1 and TRBJ2-7; unclear D gene. With 6 bases removed from V and 3 bases from J, the gap between germline ends came to 15 bases. In germline, CDR1 is MNHNS, CDR2 SASEGT. CDR3 length: 14 residues. Here the CDR3 reads CASSRADNFYEQYF. The CDR3 DNA sequence: TGTGCCAGCAGCCGTGCCGATAATTTCTACGAGCAGTACTTC.

DNA of the CDR3: TGTGCCAGCAACGGGGAAATGGGATCCTACGAGCAGTACTTC. Translated, it gives CASNGEMGSYEQYF. This chain links TRBV6-1 with TRBJ2-7; D perhaps matches TRBD2 (5 bases). CDR1 is MNHNS and CDR2 is SASEGT in the germline V gene. V lost 7 bases and J 1 base, leaving 14 bases between the germline ends. The CDR3 totals 14 residues.

There are a few counts of this clonotype. CDR3 nucleotides: TGTGCCAGCAGCTCGGATCCGGGACAGGGATTTTCTCCCACTTACGAGCAGTACTTC. It specifies CASSSDPGQGFSPTYEQYF. The chain is built from TRBV5-5 and TRBJ2-7; 9 nucleotides line up with TRBD1. Losses at the gene ends were 3 bases for V and 4 bases for J; bases not matched to a gene: 20. Germline CDR1 is SGHKS and CDR2 is YYEKEE (reference sequence). This CDR3 comprises 19 residues.

This clonotype was counted only a few times. This CDR3 reads CASTGPWATEAFF. The CDR3 DNA reads TGTGCCAGCACCGGGCCCTGGGCCACTGAAGCTTTCTTT. This chain connects TRBV11-2 to TRBJ1-1, with unresolved D. The CDR3 totals 13 residues. Trimming removed 7 bases at V and 4 bases at J, with 13 bases between. The germline gives CDR1 SGHAT, CDR2 FQNNGV.

This clonotype was seen repeatedly, ten times or more. This chain uses TRBV20-1 with TRBJ1-1; D call uncertain. The germline gives CDR1 DFQATT, CDR2 SNEGSKA (reference sequence). The CDR3 contains 12 residues. V lost 6 bases, J lost 1 base, and 9 bases lay in between. CDR3 residues: CSAARANTEAFF. CDR3 sequence (DNA): TGCAGTGCCGCCCGGGCGAACACTGAAGCTTTCTTT.

This clonotype was detected a few times. The J gene is TRBJ2-3, the V gene TRBV5-5; no clear D. The CDR3 runs 15 residues. Trimming took off 6 bases at V and 2 bases at J, with 16 bases between the two ends. Germline values: CDR1 SGHKS, CDR2 YYEKEE (reference sequence). In DNA form, the CDR3 reads TGTGCCAGCACCTCCTCCACCGGCATCACAGATACGCAGTATTTT. Translated: CASTSSTGITDTQYF.

This clonotype showed up many times. DNA of the CDR3: TGCAGTGCTAGCGGCAGCGGGAGGGCCCTGTGGGAGACCCAGTACTTC. It encodes CSASGSGRALWETQYF. The chain has TRBV20-1 and TRBJ2-5; 10 bases fit TRBD2. The CDR3 loop spans 16 amino acids. V shed 3 bases, J shed 5 bases, and the junction held 12 bases outside the gene matches. Germline CDR1 is DFQATT and CDR2 is SNEGSKA (reference sequence).

The chain employs TRBV5-1 and TRBJ2-5; tentatively, D is TRBD1 or TRBD2 (5 bases each). CDR3 length: 14 amino acids. The germline CDR1 and CDR2 sequences are SGHRS and YFSETQ. V was trimmed by 4 bases and J by 3 bases, leaving 13 bases between them. Here the CDR3 DNA reads TGCGCCAGCAGCAGACGGGACGCTAAAGAGACCCAGTACTTC. It encodes CASSRRDAKETQYF. Full variable domain (rest looked up from reference TRBV5-1 and TRBJ2-5): KAGVTQTPRYLIKTRGQQVTLSCSPISGHRSVSWYQQTPGQGLQFLFEYFSETQRNKGNFPGRFSGRQFSNSRSEMNVSTLELGDSALYLCASSRRDAKETQYFGPGTRLLVL.

This clonotype has a handful of counts. The J gene is TRBJ2-2, the V gene TRBV3-1; D gene ambiguous. CDR1 LGHDT and CDR2 YNNKEL come from the germline V gene (reference sequence). This CDR3 has 15 residues. V shed 2 bases and J shed 7 bases, with 14 bases lying between them. CDR3 DNA: TGTGCCAGCAGCCAATGGGCACAGCCCATCGGGGAGCTGTTTTTT. Translation: CASSQWAQPIGELFF.